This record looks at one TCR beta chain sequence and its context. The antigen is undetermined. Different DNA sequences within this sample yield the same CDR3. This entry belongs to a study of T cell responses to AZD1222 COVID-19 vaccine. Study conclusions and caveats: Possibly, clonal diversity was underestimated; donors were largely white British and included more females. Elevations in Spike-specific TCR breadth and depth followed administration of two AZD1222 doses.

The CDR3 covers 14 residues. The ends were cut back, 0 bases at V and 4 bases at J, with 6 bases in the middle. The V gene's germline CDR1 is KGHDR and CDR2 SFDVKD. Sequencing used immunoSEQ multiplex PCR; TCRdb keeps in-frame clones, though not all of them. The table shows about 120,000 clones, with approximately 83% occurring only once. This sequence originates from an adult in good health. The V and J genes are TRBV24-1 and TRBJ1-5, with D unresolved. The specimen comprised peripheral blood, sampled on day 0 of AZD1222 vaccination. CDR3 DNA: TGTGCCACCAGTGATTTGGGGCGTAATCAGCCCCAGCATTTT. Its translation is CATSDLGRNQPQHF.